This paragraph covers one T cell receptor beta chain sequence. RNA transcripts were the template for amplifying TCR beta CDR3 regions. The primer set for the first-round RT-PCR of the TCR CDR3 was HTBI. TCRdb processed the multiplex PCR reads anew with MiXCR; each CDR3 protein has one entry. The data hold around 760,000 distinct CDR3 sequences, with approximately 36% observed a single time. These data are taken from a study of T cells in Graves' hyperthyroidism and ophthalmopathy. Background on the study: Any treatment followed the collection of peripheral blood at initial diagnosis.

The CDR3 runs 14 residues. The V gene end was trimmed by 5 bases and the J gene end by 8 bases; junction bases not matched to a gene: 8. Germline CDR1 reads SGDLS; CDR2 reads YYNGEE. Graves' hyperthyroidism qualified as stable when ophthalmopathy did not progress within 18 months. The clonotype was recovered from a woman aged 40 to 49 with Graves' hyperthyroidism. Sequences were obtained from blood. The chain carries TRBV9 and TRBJ1-4; TRBD1 matches at 8 bases. The CDR3 is CASRLTGAGEKLFF. The DNA of the CDR3 is TGTGCCAGCAGACTGACAGGGGCCGGGGAAAAACTGTTTTTT.